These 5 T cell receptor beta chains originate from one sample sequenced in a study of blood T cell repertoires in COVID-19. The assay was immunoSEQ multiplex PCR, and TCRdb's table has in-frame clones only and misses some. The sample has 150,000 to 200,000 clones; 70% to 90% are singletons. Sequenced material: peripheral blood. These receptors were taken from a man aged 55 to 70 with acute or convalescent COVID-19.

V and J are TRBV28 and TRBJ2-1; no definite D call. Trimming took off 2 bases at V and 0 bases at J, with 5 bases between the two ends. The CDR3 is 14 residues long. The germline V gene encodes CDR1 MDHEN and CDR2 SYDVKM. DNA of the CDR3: TGTGCCAGCAGTTTAGAGAGCTCCTACAATGAGCAGTTCTTC. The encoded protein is CASSLESSYNEQFF.

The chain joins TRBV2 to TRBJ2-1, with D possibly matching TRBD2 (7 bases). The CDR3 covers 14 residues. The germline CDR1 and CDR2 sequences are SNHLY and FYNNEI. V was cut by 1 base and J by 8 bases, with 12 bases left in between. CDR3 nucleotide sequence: TGTGCCAGCAGTGAAGAAGGGGGGGTCTATGAGCAGTTCTTC. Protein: CASSEEGGVYEQFF.

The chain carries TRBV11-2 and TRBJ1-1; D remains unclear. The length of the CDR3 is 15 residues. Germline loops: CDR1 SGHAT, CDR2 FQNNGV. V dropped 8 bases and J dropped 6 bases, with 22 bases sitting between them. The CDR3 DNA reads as TGTGCCAGCCGCCCAGCGGTATCGGGCGTATCTGAAGCTTTCTTT. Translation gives CASRPAVSGVSEAFF.

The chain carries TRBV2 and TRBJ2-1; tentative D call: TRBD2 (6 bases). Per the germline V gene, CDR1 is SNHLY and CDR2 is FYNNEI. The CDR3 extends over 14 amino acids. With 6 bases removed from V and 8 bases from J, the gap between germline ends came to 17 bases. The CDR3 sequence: CASSARGREDEQFF. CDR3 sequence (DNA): TGTGCCAGCAGCGCTCGGGGCAGGGAGGATGAGCAGTTCTTC.

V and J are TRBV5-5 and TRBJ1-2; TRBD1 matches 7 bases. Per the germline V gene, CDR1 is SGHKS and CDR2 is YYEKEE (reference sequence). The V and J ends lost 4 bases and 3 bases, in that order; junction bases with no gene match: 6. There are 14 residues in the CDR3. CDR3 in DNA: TGTGCCAGCAGCCCAGGGGGTTCGGACTATGGCTACACCTTC. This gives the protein CASSPGGSDYGYTF. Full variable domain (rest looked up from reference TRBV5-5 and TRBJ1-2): DAGVTQSPTHLIKTRGQQVTLRCSPISGHKSVSWYQQVLGQGPQFIFQYYEKEERGRGNFPDRFSARQFPNYSSELNVNALLLGDSALYLCASSPGGSDYGYTFGSGTRLTVV.